These 27 T cell receptor beta chains came from one sample sequenced in a study of T cell responses to AZD1222 COVID-19 vaccine. Only in-frame clones appear in the TCRdb table, and some are missing; sequencing was by immunoSEQ multiplex PCR. The sample table includes more than 110,000 clones. The sequenced sample was peripheral blood. The receptors shown here come from an adult in good health.

The CDR3, as DNA: TGTGCCAGCAGCTTAGAAGAGGGGGCCGGGAATGGCTACACCTTC. Encoded protein: CASSLEEGAGNGYTF. The chain links TRBV7-6 to TRBJ1-2; TRBD1 agrees at 7 bases. V lost 1 base, J lost 6 bases, and 8 bases stayed unmatched. The CDR3 sequence is 15 residues long. Germline assignment: CDR1 SGHVS and CDR2 FNYEAQ.

The rearrangement joins TRBV5-1 to TRBJ2-1, with TRBD2 identical over 8 bases. Unmatched junction bases numbered 12, after V lost 3 bases and J lost 7 bases. The CDR3 runs to 16 residues. Germline CDR1 and CDR2: SGHRS and YFSETQ. The CDR3 sequence: CASSWRGDGASNEQFF. The CDR3 nucleotides read TGCGCCAGCAGCTGGCGGGGGGACGGGGCTTCGAATGAGCAGTTCTTC.

This chain connects TRBV7-8 to TRBJ2-7; no firm D call. The CDR3 is made up of 11 amino acids. Germline V gene lookup returns CDR1 SGHVS and CDR2 FQNEAQ. The V and J ends lost 3 bases and 4 bases respectively, with 4 bases between them. The DNA of the CDR3 is TGTGCCAGCAGCTTGAGGTACGAGCAGTACTTC. It is translated as CASSLRYEQYF.

This chain joins TRBV5-8 and TRBJ1-1; TRBD1 is a possible D gene (5 bases). Germline CDR1 reads SGHTS; CDR2 reads YDEGEE. The CDR3 is 15 amino acids. Deletions cut 0 bases from V and 10 bases from J, with 19 bases between. The CDR3 is CASSLEPGVRLGAFF. The CDR3 DNA follows: TGTGCCAGCAGCTTGGAGCCGGGGGTACGGCTTGGAGCTTTCTTT.

The rearrangement uses TRBV2 and TRBJ2-5; D gene uncertain. Per the germline V gene, CDR1 is SNHLY and CDR2 is FYNNEI. This CDR3 contains 15 residues. V was pared by 6 bases and J by 5 bases, with 19 bases between. The CDR3 protein is CASSASWAPGETQYF. The CDR3 DNA is TGTGCCAGCAGCGCCTCATGGGCCCCTGGGGAGACCCAGTACTTC.

The V call is TRBV6-5, the J call TRBJ1-5; maybe TRBD1 (5 bases). The germline V and J ends were trimmed by 7 bases and 6 bases, with 13 bases remaining between them. CDR1 MNHEY and CDR2 SVGAGI come from the germline V gene. The CDR3 contains 13 residues. The CDR3 sequence is CASNGEGLQPQHF. CDR3 bases: TGTGCCAGCAACGGTGAGGGGCTTCAGCCCCAGCATTTT.

The rearrangement joins TRBV12-3 or TRBV12-4 to TRBJ1-1; D is undetermined. This CDR3 region has 13 residues. Trimming took 1 base from V and 1 from J, leaving 4 bases between them. The DNA of the CDR3 is TGTGCCAGCAGTTTAGTAGGGAACACTGAAGCTTTCTTT. Amino acid sequence: CASSLVGNTEAFF.

The chain links TRBV19 to TRBJ1-5, with a possible D match to TRBD1 (6 bases). This CDR3 spans 15 amino acids. Germline V gene lookup returns CDR1 LNHDA and CDR2 SQIVND (reference sequence). V gave up 6 bases and J gave up 3 bases, with 15 bases separating them. In nucleotides, the CDR3 is TGTGCCAGTAGAGACACCCGACAGGTCAATCAGCCCCAGCATTTT. Amino acids: CASRDTRQVNQPQHF.

The chain combines TRBV19 with TRBJ1-1; 9 bases align to TRBD1. Germline CDR1 and CDR2: LNHDA and SQIVND (reference sequence). This CDR3 has 14 residues. V lost 1 base and J lost 6; bases outside the gene matches: 3. This CDR3 reads CASSIGQGGSEAFF. CDR3 coding DNA: TGTGCCAGTAGTATAGGACAGGGGGGCTCTGAAGCTTTCTTT.

The chain employs TRBV7-3 and TRBJ2-2, with no clear D. Trimming took 4 bases from V and 5 from J, leaving 5 bases between them. The germline gives CDR1 SGHTA, CDR2 FQGTGA. The CDR3 is 12 amino acids. The CDR3 sequence: CASSSRTGELFF. CDR3 bases: TGTGCCAGCAGCTCGAGGACCGGGGAGCTGTTTTTT.

The chain links TRBV19 to TRBJ2-5, with D perhaps TRBD2 (5 bases). This CDR3 is built from 12 residues. V was shortened by 8 bases and J by 1 base, with 8 bases between the two germline ends. Germline V gene data show CDR1 as LNHDA and CDR2 as SQIVND (reference sequence). In nucleotides, the CDR3 is TGTGCCAGTCGACGGGGCCAAGAGACCCAGTACTTC. It codes for CASRRGQETQYF.

The chain is built from TRBV18 and TRBJ1-2; 7 nucleotides line up with TRBD1. V was clipped by 5 bases and J by 0 bases; unmatched bases: 3. The CDR3 totals 14 residues. Germline lookup yields CDR1 KGHSH and CDR2 LQKENI. The CDR3 loop reads CASSAGTANYGYTF. The CDR3 bases are TGTGCCAGCTCAGCCGGGACAGCTAACTATGGCTACACCTTC.

The J gene is TRBJ1-4, the V gene TRBV27, with a tentative D call TRBD1 (6 bases). The germline V and J ends were trimmed by 2 bases and 8 bases, with 18 bases remaining between them. The V gene's germline CDR1 is MNHEY and CDR2 SMNVEV (reference sequence). CDR3 length equals 16 residues. In DNA form, the CDR3 reads TGTGCCAGCAGTTTACTCACGGGGGCAGATCGGGAAAAACTGTTTTTT. This encodes CASSLLTGADREKLFF.

V is TRBV4-1 and J is TRBJ2-6; possible D gene TRBD2, 7 bases. V shed 2 bases and J shed 0 bases, with 20 bases lying between them. The CDR3 consists of 20 residues. Germline lookup yields CDR1 MGHRA and CDR2 YSYEKL. CDR3 in DNA: TGCGCCAGCAGCCAAACTGTCGGGGGAGGGGGTTTCTCTGGGGCCAACGTCCTGACTTTC. Amino acids: CASSQTVGGGGFSGANVLTF.

V is TRBV11-2 and J is TRBJ2-7; 10 positions agree with TRBD2. This CDR3 comprises 16 residues. V lost 1 base, J lost 2 bases, and 5 bases stayed unmatched. Germline V CDR1 and CDR2: SGHAT, FQNNGV. The CDR3 is CASSLGSAGGTYEQYF. The CDR3 bases are TGTGCCAGCAGCTTAGGGTCAGCGGGGGGGACCTACGAGCAGTACTTC.

This sequence joins TRBV19 and TRBJ1-6; D gene ambiguous. Germline V gives CDR1 LNHDA, CDR2 SQIVND (reference sequence). V was cut by 4 bases and J by 0 bases, with 7 bases left in between. This CDR3 has 15 amino acids. Here the CDR3 reads CASSTSSSYNSPLHF. As DNA, the CDR3 is TGTGCCAGTAGTACAAGCTCCTCCTATAATTCACCCCTCCACTTT.

The V and J genes are TRBV6-5 and TRBJ1-1, with 11 bases lining up with TRBD1. V dropped 7 bases and J dropped 5; count of bases not matched to a gene: 9. Germline-derived CDR1 and CDR2 are MNHEY and SVGAGI. CDR3 length equals 15 residues. CDR3 loop: CASTPGQGAGTEAFF. The CDR3 DNA reads as TGTGCCAGCACCCCCGGACAGGGGGCTGGGACTGAAGCTTTCTTT.

This chain joins TRBV30 and TRBJ1-4, with D possibly matching TRBD1 (5 bases). V lost 5 bases to trimming and J lost 3 bases, with 16 bases between them. CDR1 GTSNPN and CDR2 SVGIG come from the germline V gene (reference sequence). The CDR3 consists of 15 residues. The CDR3 nucleotides are TGTGCCTGGGGGGGGACGCAAGGGGCTAATGAAAAACTGTTTTTT. It specifies CAWGGTQGANEKLFF.

CDR3 protein: CASSSLSQNEKLFF. CDR3 DNA sequence: TGTGCCAGCAGCTCCCTTTCACAGAATGAAAAACTGTTTTTT. V is TRBV7-9 and J is TRBJ1-4; D is unclear. The CDR3 spans 14 residues. Germline CDR1 is SEHNR and CDR2 is FQNEAQ (reference sequence). V dropped 4 bases and J dropped 5 bases, with 11 bases sitting between them.

J is TRBJ2-7 and V is TRBV18; 7 bases are shared with TRBD2. Germline V CDR1 and CDR2: KGHSH, LQKENI. Trimming removed 7 bases from V and 1 base from J; junction bases left unmatched: 4. The CDR3 is 13 amino acids. This CDR3 is CASWGGESYEQYF. CDR3 in DNA: TGTGCCAGCTGGGGGGGAGAATCCTACGAGCAGTACTTC.

The chain combines TRBV6-2 or TRBV6-3 with TRBJ1-1; D remains unclear. The length of the CDR3 is 14 residues. V dropped 1 base and J dropped 1 base, with 7 bases sitting between them. The germline CDR1 and CDR2 sequences are MNHEY and SVGEGT. The CDR3 bases are TGTGCCAGCAGTTACTACGGAACGAACACTGAAGCTTTCTTT. Encoded protein: CASSYYGTNTEAFF.

The rearrangement joins TRBV6-6 to TRBJ1-3; D is unclear. CDR1 is MNHNY, CDR2 SVGAGI, per germline (reference sequence). Trimming took 2 bases from V and 2 from J, leaving 13 bases between them. This CDR3 region has 16 residues. The CDR3 DNA reads as TGTGCCAGCAGTTACATTATCCAGGATGCTGGAAACACCATATATTTT. Protein sequence: CASSYIIQDAGNTIYF.

The chain has TRBV7-2 and TRBJ1-5; D not certain. Germline V gene lookup returns CDR1 SGHTA and CDR2 FQGNSA. CDR3 size: 13 residues. The V and J ends lost 0 bases and 7 bases respectively, with 7 bases between them. CDR3 protein: CASSLANNQPQHF. The CDR3 DNA follows: TGTGCCAGCAGCTTAGCAAACAACCAGCCCCAGCATTTT.

The rearrangement links TRBV23-1 to TRBJ1-1; D remains ambiguous. TRBV23-1 is reported as an ORF; its role is uncertain. V lost 7 bases and J 1 base, leaving 13 bases between the germline ends. The CDR3 runs 14 residues. This CDR3 reads CASTRPWENTEAFF. In DNA, the CDR3 is TGCGCCAGCACCCGCCCCTGGGAGAACACTGAAGCTTTCTTT.

The DNA for the CDR3 is TGTGCCAGCAGTTTTAGACACAATGAAAAACTGTTTTTT. Encoded protein: CASSFRHNEKLFF. The V call is TRBV2, the J call TRBJ1-4, with D unresolved. V was pared by 5 bases and J by 5 bases, with 9 bases between. Looked up from germline, CDR1 is SNHLY and CDR2 is FYNNEI. The CDR3 totals 13 residues.

The V and J genes are TRBV27 and TRBJ1-2, with D maybe TRBD1 (6 bases). Germline V gene sequence: CDR1 MNHEY, CDR2 SMNVEV (reference sequence). V was pared by 5 bases and J by 4 bases, with 17 bases between. CDR3 length: 15 amino acids. The CDR3 spells CASSPLTGLFYGYTF. DNA of the CDR3: TGTGCCAGCAGTCCGTTAACAGGGCTGTTCTATGGCTACACCTTC.

The rearrangement joins TRBV6-4 to TRBJ1-5; 7 nucleotides match TRBD1. J was trimmed by 0 bases and V by 3 bases; bases with no gene match: 8. Germline loops: CDR1 MRHNA, CDR2 SNTAGT. The CDR3 has 17 residues. CDR3 DNA sequence: TGTGCCAGCAGTGAAGCCGGGACAGCGTATAGCAATCAGCCCCAGCATTTT. This gives the protein CASSEAGTAYSNQPQHF.